These T cell receptor beta chains were read from a single sample in a study of metastatic and nonmetastatic thyroid tumors. TCRdb reprocessed the PCR reads via MiXCR. In the table there are fewer than 35,000 clones, about a sixth of which are singletons. The sample was blood. The receptors were gathered from a male donor with papillary thyroid cancer or a benign thyroid nodule (not recorded which). Some clones in this sample may be carry-over from other donors' samples. Each CDR3 is given with its conserved first and last residue. A D gene is named only where the DNA matches it firmly. Only some rows state a clone size, as once, few, many or a class for expanded clones.

TRBJ2-2 | TRBD1 | NA | TRBV9 | CASSGDSGNTVELFF | TGTGCCAGCAGCGGGGACAGTGGGAACACCGTGGAGCTGTTTTTT
TRBJ1-5 | NA | many | TRBV13 | CASSFQGWNQPQHF | TGTGCCAGCAGCTTTCAGGGATGGAATCAGCCCCAGCATTTT
TRBJ1-2 | NA | many | TRBV5-4 | CASSLNYGYTF | TGTGCCAGCAGCTTGAACTATGGCTACACCTTC
TRBJ1-5 | NA | many | TRBV27 | CASSSRTDQPQHF | TGTGCCAGCAGTTCCCGGACGGATCAGCCCCAGCATTTT
TRBJ1-5 | NA | once | TRBV19 | CASSIVRGAGNQPQHF | TGTGCCAGTAGTATAGTTCGCGGGGCCGGCAATCAGCCCCAGCATTTT
TRBJ1-2 | NA | many | TRBV6-1 | CASSEWDYGYTF | TGTGCCAGCAGTGAGTGGGACTATGGCTACACCTTC
TRBJ2-7 | TRBD1 | many | TRBV20-1 | CSAWDRDSGGLEQYF | TGCAGTGCGTGGGACAGGGACTCAGGGGGGCTCGAGCAGTACTTC
TRBJ2-7 | TRBD2 | many | TRBV4-1 | CASSQGTSASYEQYF | TGCGCCAGCAGCCAGGGGACTAGCGCTTCCTACGAGCAGTACTTC
TRBJ2-7 | NA | NA | TRBV12-3/TRBV12-4 | CASSLGDSYEQYF | TGTGCCAGTAGTTTAGGGGACTCCTACGAGCAGTACTTC
TRBJ1-2 | NA | many | TRBV18 | CASSPSTDFTGYTF | TGTGCCAGCTCACCTTCTACAGATTTTACCGGCTACACCTTC
TRBJ2-1 | NA | many | TRBV5-8 | CASSLYQQFF | TGTGCCAGCAGCTTGTACCAGCAGTTCTTC
TRBJ2-1 | TRBD2 | NA | TRBV7-2 | CASSLALLAGGCNEQFF | TGTGCCAGCAGCTTAGCCCTACTAGCGGGGGGCTGCAATGAGCAGTTCTTC
TRBJ2-1 | TRBD2 | medium-sized | TRBV28 | CASSLRSGRGNEQFF | TGTGCCAGCAGTTTACGCAGCGGGAGGGGGAATGAGCAGTTCTTC
TRBJ1-2 | TRBD1 | medium-sized | TRBV20-1 | CSARGQGEGANYGYTF | TGCAGTGCTAGAGGACAGGGGGAAGGAGCTAACTATGGCTACACCTTC
TRBJ2-1 | NA | NA | TRBV4-3 | CASSQDGLPRNEQFF | TGCGCCAGCAGCCAAGATGGCCTCCCGCGCAATGAGCAGTTCTTC
TRBJ2-1 | TRBD2 | NA | TRBV6-5 | CASIPRGSGPSYNEQFF | TGTGCCAGCATCCCGAGAGGTAGCGGGCCCTCCTACAATGAGCAGTTCTTC
TRBJ2-3 | NA | NA | TRBV20-1 | CNAQAFTGTYTQYF | TGCAATGCTCAGGCCTTCACGGGCACATATACGCAGTATTTT
TRBJ2-1 | NA | many | TRBV28 | CASGTSTNNEQFF | TGTGCCAGCGGGACCTCCACAAACAATGAGCAGTTCTTC
TRBJ1-3 | NA | many | TRBV20-1 | CSARGAGYSGNTIYF | TGCAGTGCTAGAGGGGCCGGCTATTCTGGAAACACCATATATTTT
TRBJ2-7 | NA | NA | TRBV11-2 | CASSLRSLVSYEQYF | TGTGCCAGCAGCTTAAGATCGTTGGTGTCTTACGAGCAGTACTTC
TRBJ1-2 | TRBD1 | NA | TRBV28 | CASTTSGTGGGGYTF | TGTGCCAGCACTACAAGCGGGACAGGGGGCGGTGGCTACACCTTC
TRBJ2-2 | NA | NA | TRBV11-3 | CASSRDGNTGELFF | TGTGCCAGCAGCAGAGACGGTAACACCGGGGAGCTGTTTTTT
TRBJ1-5 | NA | many | TRBV2 | CASGREDVPNQPQHF | TGTGCCAGCGGGCGAGAGGACGTGCCCAATCAGCCCCAGCATTTT
TRBJ2-1 | NA | many | TRBV2 | CASSEQSFYNEQFF | TGTGCCAGCAGTGAACAGAGCTTCTACAATGAGCAGTTCTTC
TRBJ2-7 | TRBD1 | many | TRBV5-1 | CASSLGRRQGASYEQYF | TGCGCCAGCAGCTTGGGTCGACGACAGGGGGCCTCCTACGAGCAGTACTTC
TRBJ2-5 | TRBD1 | many | TRBV9 | CASSVGQGEETQYF | TGTGCCAGCAGCGTGGGACAGGGTGAAGAGACCCAGTACTTC
TRBJ2-3 | TRBD2 | medium-sized | TRBV28 | CASSYLRRLASSTDTQYF | TGTGCCAGCAGTTACCTACGTAGACTAGCATCTAGCACAGATACGCAGTATTTT
TRBJ2-7 | NA | few | TRBV30 | CAWSVRSGPYEQYF | TGTGCCTGGAGTGTACGATCGGGCCCCTACGAGCAGTACTTC
TRBJ1-2 | NA | many | TRBV9 | CASSVASEGGYGYTF | TGTGCCAGCAGCGTAGCTTCGGAGGGTGGCTATGGCTACACCTTC
TRBJ2-7 | TRBD2 | medium-sized | TRBV28 | CASSLIAGSYEQYF | TGTGCCAGCAGTTTAATAGCGGGTAGTTACGAGCAGTACTTC
TRBJ2-1 | NA | few | TRBV11-2 | CASSLGGVRNEQFF | TGTGCCAGCAGCTTAGGTGGCGTACGAAATGAGCAGTTCTTC
TRBJ1-3 | TRBD1 | many | TRBV28 | CASSLARTGDWITIYF | TGTGCCAGCAGTTTGGCCCGGACAGGGGATTGGATCACCATATATTTT